Below are 20 T cell receptor beta chains sequenced from a single sample in a study of OX40 agonist ivuxolimab in advanced cancers. Libraries were built with the immunoSEQ multiplex PCR assay. The source is immuneACCESS, and TCRdb retained only in-frame sequences with V and J called. Part of the clones is not carried over; for the studies checked, unresolved V genes explain less than half of this, and the remainder is unexplained. The sample table records roughly 50,000 clones; approximately 85% of these occur just once. The ten top clones hold over 8.5% of the sample. The sequencing here drew on CD4+ or CD8+ T cells sorted from blood, taken in a trial of the OX40 agonist ivuxolimab. These receptors were obtained from an adult with an advanced solid tumor such as melanoma, head and neck, liver or kidney cancer.

CDR3 region: CASSYGESGANVLTF. CDR3 nucleotides: TGTGCCAGCAGTTACGGGGAGAGTGGGGCCAACGTCCTGACTTTC. This chain connects TRBV6-5 to TRBJ2-6; the D gene is possibly TRBD2 (5 bases). Trimming stripped 2 bases from V and 3 bases from J, with 8 bases between. The germline CDR1 and CDR2 sequences are MNHEY and SVGAGI. The CDR3 runs 15 residues.

The chain links TRBV5-1 to TRBJ1-5, with D unresolved. V lost 4 bases and J lost 3, with 17 bases in between. This CDR3 contains 16 residues. The germline CDR1 and CDR2 sequences are SGHRS and YFSETQ. CDR3 region: CASSPAPGGNNQPQHF. CDR3 bases: TGCGCCAGCAGCCCAGCCCCGGGCGGCAACAATCAGCCCCAGCATTTT.

The chain links TRBV11-2 to TRBJ1-2; 11 nucleotides line up with TRBD1. V dropped 3 bases and J dropped 4; count of bases not matched to a gene: 4. The CDR3 contains 15 residues. CDR1 SGHAT and CDR2 FQNNGV come from the germline V gene. The CDR3 nucleotides read TGTGCCAGCAGCTTTGGGACAGGGGGTAGCTATGGCTACACCTTC. Residues: CASSFGTGGSYGYTF.

The CDR3 loop is CASSFVGTHEQYF. CDR3 sequence (DNA): TGTGCCAGCAGTTTCGTAGGGACCCACGAGCAGTACTTC. The chain is built from TRBV27 and TRBJ2-7, with D perhaps being TRBD1 or TRBD2 (5 bases each). Trimming left V 3 bases short and J 5 bases short, with 11 bases between. Germline V CDR1 and CDR2: MNHEY, SMNVEV (reference sequence). The CDR3 runs to 13 residues.

The chain employs TRBV25-1 and TRBJ1-2; 9 bases fit TRBD1. Germline CDR1 reads MGHDK; CDR2 reads SYGVNS. V shed 1 base and J 2 bases; nucleotides not matched to a gene: 5. CDR3 size: 16 residues. The CDR3 loop reads CASSEWTGEPNYGYTF. CDR3 nucleotides: TGTGCCAGCAGTGAATGGACAGGGGAGCCCAACTATGGCTACACCTTC.

The chain links TRBV7-9 to TRBJ2-2, with 7 bases that match TRBD2. The CDR3 is made up of 17 amino acids. Germline values: CDR1 SEHNR, CDR2 FQNEAQ (reference sequence). V dropped 0 bases and J dropped 5; count of bases not matched to a gene: 9. The CDR3 reads CASSLALWLAETGELFF. Written as DNA, the CDR3 is TGTGCCAGCAGCTTAGCGCTTTGGCTAGCGGAAACCGGGGAGCTGTTTTTT.

V and J are TRBV6-6 and TRBJ1-1; a weak D match, TRBD1 (5 bases). The CDR3 contains 16 residues. Germline assignment: CDR1 MNHNY and CDR2 SVGAGI (reference sequence). V shed 0 bases and J shed 0 bases, with 11 bases lying between them. The CDR3 spells CASSYSRGRMNTEAFF. The CDR3 coding sequence is TGTGCCAGCAGTTACTCGAGGGGACGTATGAACACTGAAGCTTTCTTT.

The gene calls are TRBV23-1 and TRBJ2-3; TRBD1 might be the D (5 bases). TRBV23-1 is placed among ORFs of uncertain function. The CDR3 is 23 residues long. The V gene lost 2 bases and the J gene lost 2 bases, with 35 bases spanning the gap. The CDR3 loop reads CASSQPTPFLGDLWVPYTDTQYF. Written as DNA, the CDR3 is TGCGCCAGCAGTCAACCGACTCCTTTTTTAGGGGATCTTTGGGTCCCTTACACAGATACGCAGTATTTT.

The V and J genes are TRBV5-1 and TRBJ1-1, with D possibly being TRBD1 (5 bases). Looked up from germline, CDR1 is SGHRS and CDR2 is YFSETQ. The CDR3 has 14 residues. Trimming left V 2 bases short and J 3 bases short, with 11 bases between. The CDR3 sequence is CASSFGRGDTEAFF. As DNA, the CDR3 is TGCGCCAGCAGCTTTGGCAGAGGGGACACTGAAGCTTTCTTT.

The chain joins TRBV7-9 to TRBJ2-7; D is unclear. The germline V gene has CDR1 SEHNR and CDR2 FQNEAQ (reference sequence). V was pared by 4 bases and J by 4 bases, with 8 bases between. The CDR3 is made up of 12 amino acids. As DNA, the CDR3 is TGTGCCAGCAGCTCCCTAGGGTACGAGCAGTACTTC. Its protein product is CASSSLGYEQYF.

This chain connects TRBV27 to TRBJ1-2; D perhaps matches TRBD1 (5 bases). CDR3 length: 13 residues. V was pared by 1 base and J by 8 bases, with 11 bases between. Germline V gene data show CDR1 as MNHEY and CDR2 as SMNVEV (reference sequence). CDR3 coding DNA: TGTGCCAGCAGTTTATGGGGGTCCGGCGGCTACACCTTC. It translates to CASSLWGSGGYTF.

V gene TRBV7-2 combines with J gene TRBJ2-7; D possibly corresponds to TRBD1 (5 bases). The CDR3 contains 14 residues. Trimming took off 7 bases at V and 0 bases at J, with 13 bases between the two ends. Germline V gene lookup returns CDR1 SGHTA and CDR2 FQGNSA. CDR3 region: CASMAGNSSYEQYV. DNA of the CDR3: TGTGCCAGCATGGCAGGGAATAGCTCCTACGAGCAGTACGTC.

DNA for the CDR3: TGTGCCTGGAGTGTACTATTTGGGACAGATCTGTCCGCGACTCCTCTCGAGCAGTACTTC. Encoded protein: CAWSVLFGTDLSATPLEQYF. V usage is TRBV30 and J usage is TRBJ2-7, with 7 bases matching TRBD1. The trim removed 0 bases at V and 6 bases at J, leaving 26 bases unmatched. Germline-derived CDR1 and CDR2 are GTSNPN and SVGIG (reference sequence). The CDR3 consists of 20 residues.

The J gene is TRBJ2-1, the V gene TRBV6-6, with no clear D. Trimming shortened V by 0 bases and J by 7 bases, and 4 bases separated the two germline ends. The CDR3 has 12 amino acids. Germline V lookup: CDR1 MNHNY, CDR2 SVGAGI (reference sequence). The CDR3 region is CASSYSSNEQFF. The CDR3 region has the DNA TGTGCCAGCAGTTACTCGAGTAATGAGCAGTTCTTC.

The chain has TRBV9 and TRBJ2-3; 10 bases are shared with TRBD2. Germline V gene data show CDR1 as SGDLS and CDR2 as YYNGEE. With V trimmed by 2 bases and J by 5 bases, 8 bases remained unmatched. The CDR3 sequence is 16 residues long. The CDR3 nucleotides read TGTGCCAGCAGCGTCTCAGCGGGAGGGTTATTAGATACGCAGTATTTT. This encodes CASSVSAGGLLDTQYF.

This chain joins TRBV19 and TRBJ2-1; D is perhaps TRBD2 (6 bases). Germline-derived CDR1 and CDR2 are LNHDA and SQIVND (reference sequence). The CDR3 is 15 residues long. V dropped 1 base and J dropped 4 bases, with 11 bases sitting between them. CDR3 sequence: CASSIASAIYNEQFF. The CDR3 DNA is TGTGCCAGTAGTATAGCTAGCGCGATTTACAATGAGCAGTTCTTC.

The V and J genes are TRBV7-9 and TRBJ2-2; D ambiguous. Germline CDR1 SEHNR, CDR2 FQNEAQ (reference sequence). Trimming took 5 bases from V and 4 from J, leaving 8 bases between them. This CDR3 is built from 13 residues. This CDR3 reads CASSPAGTGELFF. In DNA form, the CDR3 reads TGTGCCAGCAGCCCCGCAGGCACCGGGGAGCTGTTTTTT.

V is TRBV9 and J is TRBJ2-6; 9 bases match TRBD1. In germline, CDR1 is SGDLS, CDR2 YYNGEE. The CDR3 is 16 residues long. The V segment lost 4 bases and the J segment 0 bases; nucleotides outside the gene matches: 2. CDR3 protein: CASSTTGGSGANVLTF. In nucleotides, the CDR3 is TGTGCCAGCAGCACGACAGGGGGCTCTGGGGCCAACGTCCTGACTTTC.

CDR3 DNA sequence: TGTGCCAGCAGTTTTGCCATCCGGGGGGCGACTGAAGCTTTCTTT. Its translation is CASSFAIRGATEAFF. The genes are TRBV28 and TRBJ1-1; D is possibly TRBD1 (6 bases). V was trimmed by 3 bases and J by 5 bases, leaving 16 bases between them. There are 15 residues in the CDR3. Germline values: CDR1 MDHEN, CDR2 SYDVKM.

This rearrangement joins TRBV4-1 to TRBJ2-7; 8 nucleotides line up with TRBD2. The J segment lost 1 base and the V segment lost 1 base, leaving 3 bases of the junction unmatched. Germline CDR1 and CDR2: MGHRA and YSYEKL. CDR3 size: 15 residues. The CDR3 DNA follows: TGCGCCAGCAGCCAAGTCAGCGGGAGTTCCTACGAGCAGTACTTC. Its translation is CASSQVSGSSYEQYF.